This T cell receptor beta chain was observed in a study of blood T cell repertoires in COVID-19. The wider study: Spain, Italy and the United States supplied samples that represented acute and convalescent COVID-19. T cells, B-cell-depleted T cells, or PBMCs provided the cDNA or gDNA that served as material.

As processed by the authors: Estimation of nucleated cell counts was performed using reference gene primer amplification. TCRdb's table, derived via immunoSEQ multiplex PCR, lists solely in-frame clones and lacks some. Clone size and the V and J calls come from that table; the DNA yielded D and trimming. The sample lists 130,000 to 150,000 clones, around 83% seen once, with roughly 6.8% in the top ten. The receptor was isolated from a woman in her forties or fifties in a cohort sampled during active or convalescent COVID-19. The source material was peripheral blood.

The CDR3 here is CASSQVSYGYTF. CDR3 nucleotides: TGCGCCAGCAGCCAAGTTAGCTATGGCTACACCTTC. The rearrangement uses TRBV4-1 and TRBJ1-2; no reliable D call. This CDR3 has 12 amino acids. Germline V gene lookup returns CDR1 MGHRA and CDR2 YSYEKL. Trimming left V 1 base short and J 4 bases short, with 4 bases between.